Sequencing of this T cell receptor (beta chain) was carried out in a study of cytomegalovirus exposure and HLA in healthy donors. Findings and limits, study-wide: The likely origin of a cluster of highly shared sequence variants was a sequencing artifact. Later analysis showed most CMV-associated TCR beta chains appearing HLA-restricted.

The ends lost 5 bases at V and 4 bases at J; junction bases unmatched: 10. Germline V gene lookup returns CDR1 SQVTM and CDR2 ANQGSEA. The CDR3 consists of 14 residues. A multiplex PCR was run with 60 Vbeta primers and 13 Jbeta primers. Sequencing was performed with immunoSEQ multiplex PCR; in TCRdb, only in-frame clones are kept and a portion is missing. The data contain 150,000 to 200,000 clones, 75% to 80% of them singletons. The count of this clone is one. The antigen is undetermined. The chain couples TRBV29-1 to TRBJ1-2; 7 nucleotides match TRBD1. This TCR was sampled from a woman aged 25-40 years in good health and CMV-seropositive. The specimen was PBMCs. The CDR3: CSVSKNDRAYGYTF. The CDR3 region has the DNA TGCAGCGTTTCCAAAAATGACAGGGCCTATGGCTACACCTTC.